These T cell receptor beta chains were read from a single sample in a study of vaccination and CD4 T cells after COVID-19. TCRdb re-called the PCR reads with MiXCR, one entry per CDR3 protein. The sample lists 19,000 or so distinct CDR3 sequences; around 45% were seen once. Their target antigens are unknown. Sequencing was performed on CD4+ T cells from blood, cultured in vitro, taken after SARS-CoV-2 vaccination. The receptors were sampled from a human donor who had recovered from COVID-19. Each CDR3 is given with its conserved first and last residue. Each record gives: D gene, J gene, clone size, V gene, CDR3 protein, CDR3 DNA. D genes are given only for firm matches. Size is omitted from some rows. Given values are once, few, many or a class for expanded clones.

D gene: .; J gene: TRBJ2-7; clone size: few; V gene: TRBV7-2; CDR3 protein: CASRRISGRTYEQYF; CDR3 DNA: TGTGCCAGCAGGAGAATCTCGGGACGGACCTACGAGCAGTACTTC
D gene: .; J gene: TRBJ1-2; clone size: .; V gene: TRBV20-1; CDR3 protein: CTSPTGQLGDYGYTF; CDR3 DNA: TGCACCTCCCCTACGGGACAACTAGGGGACTATGGCTACACCTTC
D gene: TRBD1; J gene: TRBJ1-2; clone size: .; V gene: TRBV7-7; CDR3 protein: CASSPLLDREFVYTF; CDR3 DNA: TGTGCCAGCAGCCCACTACTGGACAGGGAGTTTGTGTACACCTTC
D gene: .; J gene: TRBJ1-2; clone size: few; V gene: TRBV5-5; CDR3 protein: CASSSSAGARGYGYTF; CDR3 DNA: TGTGCCAGCAGCTCCTCGGCCGGCGCGCGGGGCTATGGCTACACCTTC
D gene: .; J gene: TRBJ1-3; clone size: .; V gene: TRBV20-1; CDR3 protein: CSAPSNSGNTIYF; CDR3 DNA: TGCAGTGCCCCGTCCAACTCTGGAAACACCATATATTTT
D gene: .; J gene: TRBJ1-5; clone size: few; V gene: TRBV7-2; CDR3 protein: CASSLGGASPHF; CDR3 DNA: TGTGCCAGCAGCTTAGGAGGGGCCTCCCCGCATTTT
D gene: TRBD1; J gene: TRBJ1-1; clone size: .; V gene: TRBV19; CDR3 protein: CASKEGAAPRSNTEAFF; CDR3 DNA: TGTGCCAGTAAGGAGGGGGCAGCCCCACGATCGAACACTGAAGCTTTCTTT
D gene: TRBD2; J gene: TRBJ2-3; clone size: .; V gene: TRBV6-1; CDR3 protein: CASSHRGGGLSTDTQYF; CDR3 DNA: TGTGCCAGCAGTCATCGGGGCGGGGGGCTATCCACAGATACGCAGTATTTT
D gene: .; J gene: TRBJ2-7; clone size: .; V gene: TRBV20-1; CDR3 protein: CSARYPGEPYEQYF; CDR3 DNA: TGCAGTGCTAGATATCCAGGGGAGCCCTACGAGCAGTACTTC
D gene: TRBD1; J gene: TRBJ2-7; clone size: few; V gene: TRBV24-1; CDR3 protein: CATSGGQGAYEQYF; CDR3 DNA: TGTGCCACCAGTGGGGGACAGGGGGCGTACGAGCAGTACTTC
D gene: TRBD2; J gene: TRBJ2-5; clone size: .; V gene: TRBV7-9; CDR3 protein: CASTFGGGSGETQYF; CDR3 DNA: TGTGCCAGCACCTTCGGTGGCGGGAGCGGCGAGACCCAGTACTTC
D gene: .; J gene: TRBJ1-5; clone size: .; V gene: TRBV19; CDR3 protein: CASSSATGAYSNQPQHF; CDR3 DNA: TGTGCCAGTAGTTCGGCGACAGGAGCCTATAGCAATCAGCCCCAGCATTTT
D gene: .; J gene: TRBJ1-2; clone size: few; V gene: TRBV2; CDR3 protein: CASSAFQGGMEGYTF; CDR3 DNA: TGTGCCAGCAGTGCATTCCAGGGAGGTATGGAAGGCTACACCTTC
D gene: .; J gene: TRBJ1-5; clone size: few; V gene: TRBV6-1; CDR3 protein: CASTREAGNQPQHF; CDR3 DNA: TGTGCCAGCACGAGGGAAGCGGGCAATCAGCCCCAGCATTTT
D gene: .; J gene: TRBJ1-5; clone size: .; V gene: TRBV6-1; CDR3 protein: CASRIGQSNQPQHF; CDR3 DNA: TGTGCCAGCAGGATCGGGCAGAGCAATCAGCCCCAGCATTTT
D gene: .; J gene: TRBJ2-3; clone size: .; V gene: TRBV28; CDR3 protein: CATKTGWGGSTDTQYF; CDR3 DNA: TGTGCCACCAAAACCGGTTGGGGCGGTAGCACAGATACGCAGTATTTT
D gene: TRBD1; J gene: TRBJ1-5; clone size: few; V gene: TRBV7-9; CDR3 protein: CASSLGTGDLDQPQHF; CDR3 DNA: TGTGCCAGCAGCTTGGGGACAGGGGACTTGGATCAGCCCCAGCATTTT
D gene: TRBD1; J gene: TRBJ1-1; clone size: .; V gene: TRBV28; CDR3 protein: CASSPTAGGYTEAFF; CDR3 DNA: TGTGCCAGCAGTCCCACGGCAGGGGGCTACACTGAAGCTTTCTTT
D gene: TRBD2; J gene: TRBJ2-7; clone size: few; V gene: TRBV7-2; CDR3 protein: CASRRGLAGMDEQYF; CDR3 DNA: TGTGCCAGCAGACGAGGGCTAGCGGGGATGGACGAGCAGTACTTC
D gene: .; J gene: TRBJ1-5; clone size: .; V gene: TRBV27; CDR3 protein: CASSSLRVGSNQPQHF; CDR3 DNA: TGTGCCAGCAGTTCTCTTCGGGTGGGAAGCAATCAGCCCCAGCATTTT
D gene: TRBD2; J gene: TRBJ2-3; clone size: once; V gene: TRBV11-3; CDR3 protein: CASSLEAGALDTQYF; CDR3 DNA: TGTGCCAGCAGCTTAGAAGCGGGGGCCCTGGATACGCAGTATTTT
D gene: .; J gene: TRBJ2-2; clone size: .; V gene: TRBV28; CDR3 protein: CASSLRVRSTGELFF; CDR3 DNA: TGTGCCAGCAGTTTAAGAGTCCGTAGCACCGGGGAGCTGTTTTTT
D gene: .; J gene: TRBJ1-5; clone size: few; V gene: TRBV15; CDR3 protein: CATSREAGYNQPQHF; CDR3 DNA: TGTGCCACCAGCAGAGAAGCAGGGTACAATCAGCCCCAGCATTTT
D gene: .; J gene: TRBJ1-2; clone size: .; V gene: TRBV28; CDR3 protein: CASSLPRGGYGYTF; CDR3 DNA: TGTGCCAGCAGTCTCCCCCGGGGGGGATATGGCTACACCTTC
D gene: .; J gene: TRBJ1-5; clone size: .; V gene: TRBV25-1; CDR3 protein: CASSDGQGLNQLQHF; CDR3 DNA: TGTGCCAGCAGTGATGGGCAGGGGCTAAATCAGCTCCAGCATTTT
D gene: .; J gene: TRBJ1-1; clone size: .; V gene: TRBV10-3; CDR3 protein: CATGTLSGTEAFF; CDR3 DNA: TGTGCCACCGGGACCCTCTCGGGGACTGAAGCTTTCTTT